This TCR beta chain was observed in a study of CD8+ T cells in alopecia areata. The study's findings and limits: Elevated clonality characterized lesional scalp relative to normal scalp, particularly in alopecia totalis/universalis.

Treatment described: oral pan-JAK inhibitor, 5-10 mg twice daily. Sorting of PBMCs yielded the CD4+ and CD8+ T cells. This clone occurred once. Its antigen is still unknown. This sample includes further DNA sequences coding for the same CDR3. RNA extraction was followed by reverse transcription into cDNA, which acted as the sequencing template. Assay used: immunoSEQ multiplex PCR; TCRdb lists only in-frame clones, some missing. The sample consists of about 210,000 clones, around 57% of them appearing once. The input for sequencing was CD4+ T cells sorted from blood, taken at week 4, from a patient treated with tofacitinib. The sequence derives from a human donor with alopecia areata.

The CDR3 DNA reads as TGCAGCGTTGGCGAAAATAGCAATCAGCCCCAGCATTTT. Translating gives CSVGENSNQPQHF. The chain joins TRBV29-1 to TRBJ1-5; no reliable D call. Trimming took off 4 bases at V and 0 bases at J, with 7 bases between the two ends. Germline-derived CDR1 and CDR2 are SQVTM and ANQGSEA. This CDR3 region has 13 residues. The whole variable domain, filled in from reference TRBV29-1 and TRBJ1-5, reads SAVISQKPSRDICQRGTSLTIQCQVDSQVTMMFWYRQQPGQSLTLIATANQGSEATYESGFVIDKFPISRPNLTFSTLTVSNMSPEDSSIYLCSVGENSNQPQHFGDGTRLSIL.